Presented here are 14 T cell receptor beta chains from one specimen sequenced in a study of T cells in Graves' hyperthyroidism and ophthalmopathy. RNA transcripts provided the source from which TCR beta CDR3 regions were amplified. The primer set for the first-round RT-PCR of the TCR CDR3 was HTBI. One entry per CDR3 protein, called by TCRdb with MiXCR from the multiplex PCR reads. Among 370,000 or so distinct CDR3 sequences listed, roughly 25% were seen once. The sequenced sample was blood. These receptors were obtained from a man between 50 and 59 years old with Graves' hyperthyroidism.

This clonotype appeared a single time. V is TRBV11-2 and J is TRBJ2-5; the match to TRBD2 covers 7 bases. In germline, CDR1 is SGHAT, CDR2 FQNNGV. V shed 5 bases and J 0 bases; nucleotides not matched to a gene: 12. The CDR3 sequence is 17 residues long. The CDR3 protein is CASSPGGLGTYQETQYF. The CDR3 region has the DNA TGTGCCAGCAGCCCCGGGGGGTTGGGGACGTACCAAGAGACCCAGTACTTC.

The chain links TRBV7-8 to TRBJ2-7; 14 bases align to TRBD2. From germline, CDR1 is SGHVS and CDR2 FQNEAQ. V lost 5 bases to trimming and J lost 9 bases; unmatched junction nucleotides: 6. The CDR3 has 14 amino acids. Here the CDR3 DNA reads TGTGCCAGCAGCCAGGGACTAGCGGGAGCTTTGCAGTACTTC. Its translation: CASSQGLAGALQYF.

The chain employs TRBV20-1 and TRBJ1-2; possibly TRBD1 for D (5 bases). The CDR3 extends over 13 amino acids. CDR1 and CDR2 (germline): DFQATT, SNEGSKA (reference sequence). Trimming pared 2 bases from V and 1 base from J, leaving 8 bases between. Here the CDR3 DNA reads TGCAGTGCTAGAAGACAGATTAACTATGGCTACACCTTC. Translating gives CSARRQINYGYTF.

This clonotype was seen a handful of times. V usage is TRBV24-1 and J usage is TRBJ1-5, with a possible D match to TRBD1 (5 bases). Trimming took 3 bases from V and 5 from J, leaving 19 bases between them. The CDR3 has 17 residues. CDR1 and CDR2 (germline): KGHDR, SFDVKD. The CDR3 loop is CATSDGGTKGWDQPQHF. CDR3 bases: TGTGCCACCAGTGATGGGGGAACGAAGGGATGGGATCAGCCCCAGCATTTT.

Turning to this clonotype: This CDR3 is missing its conserved last phenylalanine or tryptophan, likely due to a read error. The chain carries TRBV5-5 and TRBJ2-3, with TRBD2 identical over 11 bases. Germline V gene data show CDR1 as SGHKS and CDR2 as YYEKEE (reference sequence). This CDR3 spans 15 amino acids. Trimming at V came to 1 base and at J to 4 bases, leaving 2 bases not matched to a gene. DNA of the CDR3: TGTGCCAGCAGCTTGTTAGCGGGAGGGTCAGATACGCAGTATTCT. Its protein is CASSLLAGGSDTQYS.

This clonotype was observed a handful of times. This chain connects TRBV6-1 to TRBJ2-7, with TRBD1 matching over 8 bases. The germline V gene has CDR1 MNHNS and CDR2 SASEGT. V gave up 8 bases and J gave up 4 bases; unmatched junction bases: 7. The CDR3 is 13 residues long. The CDR3 here is CASGQGAVYEQYF. The CDR3 coding sequence is TGTGCCAGCGGTCAGGGGGCTGTTTACGAGCAGTACTTC.

V is TRBV7-9 and J is TRBJ2-7; D not certain. Trimming left V 1 base short and J 6 bases short, with 13 bases between. This CDR3 comprises 14 residues. Germline CDR1 reads SEHNR; CDR2 reads FQNEAQ (reference sequence). The CDR3 DNA reads TGTGCCAGCAGCTTAGGAGGCAAAAGAGGCGAGCAGTACTTC. This translates into CASSLGGKRGEQYF. The full variable domain, its missing parts supplied by reference TRBV7-9 and TRBJ2-7, is DTGVSQNPRHKITKRGQNVTFRCDPISEHNRLYWYRQTLGQGPEFLTYFQNEAQLEKSRLLSDRFSAERPKGSFSTLEIQRTEQGDSAMYLCASSLGGKRGEQYFGPGTRLTVT.

In this sample, this clonotype turned up once. The V gene is TRBV18, the J gene TRBJ2-1; 9 bases are shared with TRBD1. V lost 3 bases and J lost 6; bases outside the gene matches: 3. CDR1 KGHSH and CDR2 LQKENI come from the germline V gene. The CDR3 runs 14 residues. CDR3: CASSPAGQGNEQFF. The CDR3 DNA sequence: TGTGCCAGCTCACCGGCGGGACAGGGCAATGAGCAGTTCTTC.

A note on this clonotype: This may be a read error: a much more frequent sequence differs by one nucleotide. V gene TRBV3-1 combines with J gene TRBJ2-1, with D unclear. CDR3 length: 13 amino acids. Germline values: CDR1 LGHDT, CDR2 YNNKEL (reference sequence). The CDR3 is CAGSLRTVHEQFF. In DNA form, the CDR3 reads TGTGCCGGCAGCCTAAGGACCGTGCATGAGCAGTTCTTC.

The J gene is TRBJ1-2, the V gene TRBV29-1; 10 bases are shared with TRBD1. J lost 8 bases, V lost 7 bases, and 10 bases had no gene match. Germline V gene data show CDR1 as SQVTM and CDR2 as ANQGSEA. This CDR3 contains 13 residues. The CDR3 here is CSDRDRGVEGYTF. The DNA for the CDR3 is TGCAGCGACCGGGACAGGGGTGTCGAGGGCTACACCTTC. The full variable domain, in which reference TRBV29-1 and TRBJ1-2 provide the parts outside the CDR3, is SAVISQKPSRDICQRGTSLTIQCQVDSQVTMMFWYRQQPGQSLTLIATANQGSEATYESGFVIDKFPISRPNLTFSTLTVSNMSPEDSSIYLCSDRDRGVEGYTFGSGTRLTVV.

Ten or more counts support this clonotype. The V and J genes are TRBV11-2 and TRBJ2-5; 9 bases line up with TRBD2. With V trimmed by 10 bases and J by 4 bases, 4 bases remained unmatched. CDR1 and CDR2 (germline): SGHAT, FQNNGV. The CDR3 has 12 amino acids. Written as DNA, the CDR3 is TGTGCCACTGGGACTAGCAGAGAGACCCAGTACTTC. Translated, it gives CATGTSRETQYF.

In its sample, this clonotype was seen a few times. This chain uses TRBV5-1 with TRBJ2-3, with no clear D. The CDR3 consists of 16 residues. The germline V gene has CDR1 SGHRS and CDR2 YFSETQ. V lost 3 bases and J 6 bases, leaving 20 bases between the germline ends. CDR3 bases: TGCGCCAGCAGCTGGACCCCCGGGCAGACAAGTGATACGCAGTATTTT. It translates to CASSWTPGQTSDTQYF.

This rearrangement joins TRBV6-1 to TRBJ1-2; TRBD1 agrees at 7 bases. The trim removed 5 bases at V and 0 bases at J, leaving 18 bases unmatched. Per the germline V gene, CDR1 is MNHNS and CDR2 is SASEGT. This CDR3 comprises 19 residues. Here the CDR3 reads CASSSQGGTEPPPNYGYTF. The CDR3 DNA reads TGTGCCAGCAGTTCCCAAGGGGGGACAGAACCCCCGCCTAACTATGGCTACACCTTC.

The table lists this clonotype with a few counts. The J gene is TRBJ2-7, the V gene TRBV30, with a possible D match to TRBD2 (6 bases). CDR3 length equals 15 residues. Trimming took off 3 bases at V and 0 bases at J, with 15 bases between the two ends. The V gene's germline CDR1 is GTSNPN and CDR2 SVGIG (reference sequence). The CDR3 sequence is CAWSRGGGASYEQYF. In DNA, the CDR3 is TGTGCCTGGAGCCGCGGTGGAGGGGCCTCCTACGAGCAGTACTTC.